These 5 T cell receptor beta chains originate from one sample sequenced in a study of cytomegalovirus exposure and HLA in healthy donors. The assay was immunoSEQ multiplex PCR, and TCRdb's table has in-frame clones only and misses some. Of 150,000 to 200,000 clones listed, 87% are singletons. Sequenced sample: PBMCs. Every receptor here comes from a woman in her twenties or thirties in good health and CMV-seronegative.

The chain uses TRBV7-8 and TRBJ1-5; D may be TRBD1 (5 bases). The CDR3 runs 17 residues. Trimming removed 5 bases from V and 4 bases from J, with 21 bases in between. The germline CDR1 and CDR2 sequences are SGHVS and FQNEAQ. CDR3 nucleotides: TGTGCCAGCAGCCCCAAAATCAGGGAATTTGGGAATCAGCCCCAGCATTTT. It specifies CASSPKIREFGNQPQHF.

The chain uses TRBV2 and TRBJ2-3; 9 positions agree with TRBD1. V dropped 6 bases and J dropped 0; count of bases not matched to a gene: 4. This CDR3 is 15 amino acids long. In germline, CDR1 is SNHLY, CDR2 FYNNEI. The CDR3 DNA reads as TGTGCCAGCAGACTACAGGGGGCCAGCACAGATACGCAGTATTTT. It is translated as CASRLQGASTDTQYF.

The chain employs TRBV6-1 and TRBJ1-2, with a tentative D call TRBD1 (6 bases). Germline CDR1 is MNHNS and CDR2 is SASEGT. The CDR3 totals 13 residues. V dropped 6 bases and J dropped 6 bases, with 14 bases sitting between them. CDR3 sequence: CASRKAGAHGYTF. The CDR3, as DNA: TGTGCCAGCAGAAAGGCGGGGGCGCATGGCTACACCTTC.

The chain is built from TRBV9 and TRBJ1-5; 8 positions match TRBD1. This CDR3 is built from 17 residues. The V gene's germline CDR1 is SGDLS and CDR2 YYNGEE. V dropped 1 base and J dropped 3; count of bases not matched to a gene: 9. DNA for the CDR3: TGTGCCAGCAGCGTACGACAGGGGTCTGAGGACAATCAGCCCCAGCATTTT. It encodes CASSVRQGSEDNQPQHF.

This clone appeared once. V is TRBV7-9 and J is TRBJ2-7, with 7 bases lining up with TRBD1. Germline values: CDR1 SEHNR, CDR2 FQNEAQ (reference sequence). The CDR3 has 15 residues. V was clipped by 5 bases and J by 4 bases; unmatched bases: 11. The CDR3, as DNA: TGTGCCAGCAGCCCGCCGCCGACAGGGCCTTACGAGCAGTACTTC. The encoded protein is CASSPPPTGPYEQYF.